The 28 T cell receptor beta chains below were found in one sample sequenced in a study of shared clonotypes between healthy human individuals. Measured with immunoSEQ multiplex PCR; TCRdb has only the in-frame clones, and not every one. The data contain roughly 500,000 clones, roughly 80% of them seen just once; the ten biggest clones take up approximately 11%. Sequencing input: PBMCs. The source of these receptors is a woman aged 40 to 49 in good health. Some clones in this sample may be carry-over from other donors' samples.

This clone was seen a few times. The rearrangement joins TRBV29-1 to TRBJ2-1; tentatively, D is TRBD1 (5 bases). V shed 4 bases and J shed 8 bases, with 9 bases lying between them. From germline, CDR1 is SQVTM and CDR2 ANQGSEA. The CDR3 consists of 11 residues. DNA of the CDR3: TGCAGCGTTGGCAGGGTAGATGAGCAGTTCTTC. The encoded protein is CSVGRVDEQFF.

CDR3 bases: TGTGCCAGCAGCCAATCTCGGGGACTAGGGTCCCTCAATGAGCAGTTCTTC. The encoded protein is CASSQSRGLGSLNEQFF. The V and J genes are TRBV11-2 and TRBJ2-1; TRBD2 matches 8 bases. CDR1 is SGHAT, CDR2 FQNNGV, per germline. The CDR3 has 17 residues. Unmatched junction bases numbered 15, after V lost 5 bases and J lost 6 bases.

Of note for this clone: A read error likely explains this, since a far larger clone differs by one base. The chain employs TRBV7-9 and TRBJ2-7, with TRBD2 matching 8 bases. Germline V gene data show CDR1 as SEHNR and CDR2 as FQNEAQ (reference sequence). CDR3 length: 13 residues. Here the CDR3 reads CASSPREGYGQYF. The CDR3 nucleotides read TGTGCCAGCAGCCCCCGGGAGGGGTACGGGCAGTACTTC.

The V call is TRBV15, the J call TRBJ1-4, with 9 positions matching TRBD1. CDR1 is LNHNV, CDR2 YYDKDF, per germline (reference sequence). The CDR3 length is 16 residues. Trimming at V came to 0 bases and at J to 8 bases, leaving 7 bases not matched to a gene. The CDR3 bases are TGTGCCACCAGCAGAGATGAGGGGACAGGGAACGAAAAACTGTTTTTT. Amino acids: CATSRDEGTGNEKLFF.

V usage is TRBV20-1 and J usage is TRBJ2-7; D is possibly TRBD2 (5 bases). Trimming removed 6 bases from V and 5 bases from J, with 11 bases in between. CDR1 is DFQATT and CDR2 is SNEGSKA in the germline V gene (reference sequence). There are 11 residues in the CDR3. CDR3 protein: CSAKTIDEQYF. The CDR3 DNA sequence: TGCAGTGCCAAGACTATCGACGAGCAGTACTTC.

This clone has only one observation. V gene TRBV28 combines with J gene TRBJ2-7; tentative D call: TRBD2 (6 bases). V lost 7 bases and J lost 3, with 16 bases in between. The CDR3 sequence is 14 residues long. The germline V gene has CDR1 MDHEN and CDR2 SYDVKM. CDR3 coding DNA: TGTGCCAGCAATCGGGACTCCGCCTTCTACGAGCAGTACTTC. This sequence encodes CASNRDSAFYEQYF.

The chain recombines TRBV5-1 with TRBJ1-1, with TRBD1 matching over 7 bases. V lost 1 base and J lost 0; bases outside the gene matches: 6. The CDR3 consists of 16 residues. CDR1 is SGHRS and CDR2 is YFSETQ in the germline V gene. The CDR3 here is CASSLSTDRMNTEAFF. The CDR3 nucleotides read TGCGCCAGCAGCTTGTCTACGGACAGGATGAACACTGAAGCTTTCTTT.

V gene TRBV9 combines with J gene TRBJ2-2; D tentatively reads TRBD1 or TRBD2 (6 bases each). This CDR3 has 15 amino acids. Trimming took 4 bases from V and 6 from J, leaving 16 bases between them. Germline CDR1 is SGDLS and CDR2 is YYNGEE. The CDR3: CASSTEGGSAGELFF. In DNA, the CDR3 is TGTGCCAGCAGCACAGAGGGGGGCTCGGCCGGGGAGCTGTTTTTT.

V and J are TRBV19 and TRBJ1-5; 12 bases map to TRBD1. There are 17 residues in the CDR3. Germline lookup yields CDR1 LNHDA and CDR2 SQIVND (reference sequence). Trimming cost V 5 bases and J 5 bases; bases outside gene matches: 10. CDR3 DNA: TGTGCCAGTAGTGCAGGCGGGGACAGGGGGCGAGATCAGCCCCAGCATTTT. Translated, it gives CASSAGGDRGRDQPQHF.

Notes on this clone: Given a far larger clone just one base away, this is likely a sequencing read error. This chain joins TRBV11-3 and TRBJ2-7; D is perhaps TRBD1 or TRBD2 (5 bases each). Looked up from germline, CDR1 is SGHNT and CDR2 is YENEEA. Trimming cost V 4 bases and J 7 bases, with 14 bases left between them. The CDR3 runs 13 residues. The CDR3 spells CASSYSGRGEQYF. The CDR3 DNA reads TGTGCCAGCAGCTACTCAGGGCGCGGGGAGCAGTACTTC.

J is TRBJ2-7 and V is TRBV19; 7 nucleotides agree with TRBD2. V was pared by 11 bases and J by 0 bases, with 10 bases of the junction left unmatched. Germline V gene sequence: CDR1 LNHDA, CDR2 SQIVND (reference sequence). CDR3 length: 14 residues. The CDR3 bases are TGTGCCGTATCTCCGGGCGGGGGCTCCTACGAGCAGTACTTC. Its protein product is CAVSPGGGSYEQYF.

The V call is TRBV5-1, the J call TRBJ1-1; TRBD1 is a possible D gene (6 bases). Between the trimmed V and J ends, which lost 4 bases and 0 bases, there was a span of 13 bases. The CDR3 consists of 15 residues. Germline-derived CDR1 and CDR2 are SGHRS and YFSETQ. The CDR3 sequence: CASSRTVPVNTEAFF. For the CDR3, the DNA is TGCGCCAGCAGCCGGACAGTGCCTGTGAACACTGAAGCTTTCTTT.

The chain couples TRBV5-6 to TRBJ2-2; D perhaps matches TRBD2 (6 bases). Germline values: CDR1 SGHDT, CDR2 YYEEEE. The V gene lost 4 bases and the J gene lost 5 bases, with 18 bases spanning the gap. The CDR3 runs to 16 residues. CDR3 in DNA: TGTGCCAGCAGCGCGTTGAGTAGCGGTCTTACCGGGGAGCTGTTTTTT. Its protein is CASSALSSGLTGELFF.

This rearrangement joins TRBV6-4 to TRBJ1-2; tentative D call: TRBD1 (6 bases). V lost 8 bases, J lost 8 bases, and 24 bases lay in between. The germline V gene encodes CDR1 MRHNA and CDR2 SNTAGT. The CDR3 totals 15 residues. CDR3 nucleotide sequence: TGTGCCAGCCCTGTCCAATTTATCCGGACAGTCGGCTACACCTTC. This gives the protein CASPVQFIRTVGYTF.

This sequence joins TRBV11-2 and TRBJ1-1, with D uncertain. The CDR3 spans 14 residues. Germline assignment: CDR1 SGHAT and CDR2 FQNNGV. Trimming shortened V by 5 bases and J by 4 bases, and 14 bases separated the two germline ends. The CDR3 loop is CASSAIRGRTEAFF. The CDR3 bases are TGTGCCAGCAGCGCCATACGAGGGCGCACTGAAGCTTTCTTT.

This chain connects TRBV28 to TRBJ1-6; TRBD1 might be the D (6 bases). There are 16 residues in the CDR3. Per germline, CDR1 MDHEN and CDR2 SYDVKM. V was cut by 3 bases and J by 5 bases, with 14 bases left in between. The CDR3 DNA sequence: TGTGCCAGCAGTTTTAACCCAGGGGCCGATAATTCACCCCTCCACTTT. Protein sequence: CASSFNPGADNSPLHF.

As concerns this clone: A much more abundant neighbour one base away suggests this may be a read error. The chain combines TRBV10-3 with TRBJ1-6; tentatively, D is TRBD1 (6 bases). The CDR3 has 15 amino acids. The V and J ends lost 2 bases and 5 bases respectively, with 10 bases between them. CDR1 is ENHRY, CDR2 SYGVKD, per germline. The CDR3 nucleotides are TGTGCCATCAGTGAGGGGGGGCCGCATAATTCACCCCTCCACTTT. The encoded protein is CAISEGGPHNSPLHF.

Here the CDR3 DNA reads TGTGCCAGCAGTGACTCTGGGGGACAGGGATACGAGCAGTACTTC. Amino acids: CASSDSGGQGYEQYF. V and J are TRBV25-1 and TRBJ2-7, with 9 bases fitting TRBD1. V gave up 3 bases and J gave up 4 bases; unmatched junction bases: 7. The length of the CDR3 is 15 residues. Germline V CDR1 and CDR2: MGHDK, SYGVNS.

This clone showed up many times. The CDR3 DNA follows: TGTGCCAGCAGCCCCACCCCGGGGGAGCAGTTCTTC. Translated, it gives CASSPTPGEQFF. The J gene is TRBJ2-1, the V gene TRBV7-2; D is perhaps TRBD2 (5 bases). Germline assignment: CDR1 SGHTA and CDR2 FQGNSA. Trimming stripped 5 bases from V and 10 bases from J, with 12 bases between. The length of the CDR3 is 12 residues.

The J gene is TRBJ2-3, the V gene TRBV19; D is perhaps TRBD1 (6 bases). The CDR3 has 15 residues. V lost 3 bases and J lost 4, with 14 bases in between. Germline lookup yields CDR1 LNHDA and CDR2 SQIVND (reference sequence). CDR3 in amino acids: CASSIPIQGPDTQYF. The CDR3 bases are TGTGCCAGTAGTATTCCCATCCAGGGGCCAGATACGCAGTATTTT.

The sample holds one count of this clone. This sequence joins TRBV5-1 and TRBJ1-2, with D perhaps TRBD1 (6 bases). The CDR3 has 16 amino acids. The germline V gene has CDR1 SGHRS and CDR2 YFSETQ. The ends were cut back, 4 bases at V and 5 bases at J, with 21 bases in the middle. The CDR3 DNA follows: TGCGCCAGCAGCCAGACCCTAACGACAGGCTATTATGGCTACACCTTC. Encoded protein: CASSQTLTTGYYGYTF.

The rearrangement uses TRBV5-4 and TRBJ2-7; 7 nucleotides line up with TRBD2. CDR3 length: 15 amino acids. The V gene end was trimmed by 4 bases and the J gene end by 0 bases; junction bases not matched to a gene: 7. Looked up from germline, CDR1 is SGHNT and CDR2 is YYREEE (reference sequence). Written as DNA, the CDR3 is TGTGCCAGCAGCCCTGGGGGGGGGAGCTCCTACGAGCAGTACTTC. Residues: CASSPGGGSSYEQYF. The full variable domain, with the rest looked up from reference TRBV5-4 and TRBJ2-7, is ETGVTQSPTHLIKTRGQQVTLRCSSQSGHNTVSWYQQALGQGPQFIFQYYREEENGRGNFPPRFSGLQFPNYSSELNVNALELDDSALYLCASSPGGGSSYEQYFGPGTRLTVT.

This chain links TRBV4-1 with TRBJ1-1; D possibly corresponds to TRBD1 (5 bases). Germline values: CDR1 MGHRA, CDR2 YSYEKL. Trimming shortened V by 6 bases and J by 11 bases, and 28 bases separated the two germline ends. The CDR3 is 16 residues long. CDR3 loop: CASRHVQGRTRREAFF. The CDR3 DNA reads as TGCGCCAGCAGACACGTTCAGGGAAGGACAAGGCGAGAGGCTTTCTTT.

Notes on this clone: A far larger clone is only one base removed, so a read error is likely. CDR3 in amino acids: CASSSGTSGQLETQYF. DNA of the CDR3: TGTGCCAGCAGCTCCGGGACTAGCGGCCAGTTGGAGACCCAGTACTTC. V and J are TRBV11-1 and TRBJ2-5, with 11 nucleotides matching TRBD2. The V gene end was trimmed by 4 bases and the J gene end by 5 bases; junction bases not matched to a gene: 9. The length of the CDR3 is 16 residues. Looked up from germline, CDR1 is SGHAT and CDR2 is FQDESV (reference sequence).

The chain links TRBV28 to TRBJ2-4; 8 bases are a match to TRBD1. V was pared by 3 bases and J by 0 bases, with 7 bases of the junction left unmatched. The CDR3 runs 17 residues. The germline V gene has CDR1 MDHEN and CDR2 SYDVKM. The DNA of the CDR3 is TGTGCCAGCAGTTTTCCCACAGGGGGACTAGCCAAAAACATTCAGTACTTC. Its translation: CASSFPTGGLAKNIQYF.

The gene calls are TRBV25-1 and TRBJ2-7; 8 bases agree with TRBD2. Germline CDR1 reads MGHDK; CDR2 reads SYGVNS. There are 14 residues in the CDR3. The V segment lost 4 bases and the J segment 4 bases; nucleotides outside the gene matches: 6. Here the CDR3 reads CASSAGGRDYEQYF. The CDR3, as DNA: TGTGCCAGCAGTGCGGGGGGGCGAGATTACGAGCAGTACTTC.

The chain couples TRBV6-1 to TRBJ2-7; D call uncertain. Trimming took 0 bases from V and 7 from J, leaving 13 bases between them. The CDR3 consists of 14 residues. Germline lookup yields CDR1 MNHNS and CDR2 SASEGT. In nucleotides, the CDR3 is TGTGCCAGCAGTGAAGCGGAGAAGGGCTGGGAGCAGTACTTC. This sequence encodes CASSEAEKGWEQYF.

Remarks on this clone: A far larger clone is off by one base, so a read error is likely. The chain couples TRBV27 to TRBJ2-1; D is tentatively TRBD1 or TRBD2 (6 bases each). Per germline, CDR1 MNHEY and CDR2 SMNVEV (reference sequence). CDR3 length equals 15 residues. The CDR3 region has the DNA TGTGCCAGCAGTTTAGGGTCGTCGCGGGACAATAAGCAGTTCTTC. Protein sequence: CASSLGSSRDNKQFF.